A single sample is the source of the 14 T cell receptor beta chains below, sequenced in a study of cytotoxic CD8 clonotypes in ibrutinib-treated CLL. Only in-frame clones appear in the TCRdb table, and some are missing; sequencing was by immunoSEQ multiplex PCR. The sample has 50,000 or so clones, about 57% seen once. Sequencing was performed on PBMCs, taken after 24 months of ibrutinib treatment. Source of these receptors: a human donor with chronic lymphocytic leukemia.

The rearrangement links TRBV10-3 to TRBJ2-6, with D uncertain. The CDR3 is 17 amino acids. With 5 bases removed from V and 0 bases from J, the gap between germline ends came to 14 bases. The germline gives CDR1 ENHRY, CDR2 SYGVKD. In DNA, the CDR3 is TGTGCCATCAGTCCCCAACTCCTACCCTCTGGGGCCAACGTCCTGACTTTC. Amino acids: CAISPQLLPSGANVLTF.

The genes are TRBV19 and TRBJ2-5, with D maybe TRBD2 (5 bases). Trimming pared 6 bases from V and 5 bases from J, leaving 10 bases between. Germline loops: CDR1 LNHDA, CDR2 SQIVND (reference sequence). The CDR3 runs to 12 residues. The CDR3 is CASSVGGETQYF. The CDR3 nucleotides read TGTGCCAGTAGCGTGGGCGGGGAGACCCAGTACTTC.

The rearrangement links TRBV2 to TRBJ2-7; D not certain. V lost 6 bases and J lost 6, with 9 bases in between. Germline V gene data show CDR1 as SNHLY and CDR2 as FYNNEI. The CDR3 is 11 residues long. CDR3 protein: CASRFSVEQYF. DNA of the CDR3: TGTGCCAGCAGGTTTTCGGTCGAGCAGTACTTC.

The V gene is TRBV28, the J gene TRBJ2-3, with TRBD2 matching over 7 bases. The CDR3 length is 15 residues. The germline V gene has CDR1 MDHEN and CDR2 SYDVKM. The ends lost 5 bases at V and 2 bases at J; junction bases unmatched: 7. Here the CDR3 reads CASSPPSGLTDTQYF. The DNA for the CDR3 is TGTGCCAGCAGTCCTCCTAGCGGTCTCACAGATACGCAGTATTTT.

The sample holds a few counts of this clone. V is TRBV11-2 and J is TRBJ1-5; the D gene is possibly TRBD1 (6 bases). CDR3 size: 15 residues. Trimming took off 1 base at V and 5 bases at J, with 12 bases between the two ends. In germline, CDR1 is SGHAT, CDR2 FQNNGV. The CDR3: CASSLGQVGDQPQHF. CDR3 DNA: TGTGCCAGCAGCTTAGGACAGGTCGGGGATCAGCCCCAGCATTTT.

This clone was seen only a few times. The chain has TRBV5-4 and TRBJ2-5; the D gene could be TRBD1 or TRBD2 (5 bases each). This CDR3 is built from 15 residues. Looked up from germline, CDR1 is SGHNT and CDR2 is YYREEE (reference sequence). V shed 2 bases and J shed 5 bases, with 16 bases lying between them. The CDR3 nucleotides are TGTGCCAGCAGCTTAGGTCAGGGCTCGGGGGAGACCCAGTACTTC. Protein sequence: CASSLGQGSGETQYF.

This clone was observed a few times. The chain carries TRBV5-8 and TRBJ1-1; the D is unclear. Germline V gene sequence: CDR1 SGHTS, CDR2 YDEGEE. The V end was cut by 0 bases, the J end by 1 base, with 13 bases between. The CDR3 spans 16 residues. The CDR3 protein is CASSLGESRPNTEAFF. The CDR3 DNA reads TGTGCCAGCAGCTTGGGAGAATCCAGACCGAACACTGAAGCTTTCTTT.

This rearrangement joins TRBV9 to TRBJ2-3; D unclear. The V end lost 4 bases, the J end lost 4 bases, and 13 bases lay between the germline ends. The germline V gene encodes CDR1 SGDLS and CDR2 YYNGEE. This CDR3 is 14 amino acids long. In DNA form, the CDR3 reads TGTGCCAGCAGCCTCCAGACCTGGCCAGATACGCAGTATTTT. Residues: CASSLQTWPDTQYF.

As regards this clone: The sample contains more than one DNA sequence encoding this CDR3. This chain links TRBV5-1 with TRBJ2-5; TRBD2 matches at 11 bases. The germline CDR1 and CDR2 sequences are SGHRS and YFSETQ. This CDR3 has 16 amino acids. V trimming: 0 bases; J trimming: 4 bases; junction bases outside the gene matches: 5. CDR3 protein: CASSLGSSGGRETQYF. CDR3 nucleotides: TGCGCCAGCAGCTTGGGGTCTAGCGGGGGGCGAGAGACCCAGTACTTC.

This clone was detected many times. The chain carries TRBV14 and TRBJ1-6; D remains unclear. Germline loops: CDR1 SGHDN, CDR2 FVKESK. The length of the CDR3 is 12 residues. V lost 3 bases to trimming and J lost 14 bases, with 11 bases between them. CDR3 bases: TGTGCCAGCAGCCAGAACGGTCTAACCCTCCACTTT. Translating gives CASSQNGLTLHF. Looking up the rest from reference TRBV14 and TRBJ1-6 gives the full variable domain: EAGVTQFPSHSVIEKGQTVTLRCDPISGHDNLYWYRRVMGKEIKFLLHFVKESKQDESGMPNNRFLAERTGGTYSTLKVQPAELEDSGVYFCASSQNGLTLHFGNGTRLTVT.

This clone has only one observation. V gene TRBV10-3 combines with J gene TRBJ1-2, with 10 positions matching TRBD1. The V gene end was trimmed by 3 bases and the J gene end by 3 bases; junction bases not matched to a gene: 4. CDR3 length equals 15 residues. CDR1 is ENHRY and CDR2 is SYGVKD in the germline V gene. CDR3 in DNA: TGTGCCATCAGTGATGGCGGGACAGGGGACTATGGCTACACCTTC. Translation gives CAISDGGTGDYGYTF.

The chain recombines TRBV11-2 with TRBJ2-7, with D possibly TRBD1 on 5 matching bases. The CDR3 runs 13 residues. V was shortened by 1 base and J by 6 bases, with 10 bases between the two germline ends. CDR1 and CDR2 (germline): SGHAT, FQNNGV. The CDR3 DNA reads TGTGCCAGCAGCTTAGCTGGGGCATTCGAGCAGTACTTC. Translation gives CASSLAGAFEQYF.

This clone has more than one count but fewer than ten. This sequence joins TRBV27 and TRBJ2-5, with TRBD2 as a possible D gene (5 bases). Germline V CDR1 and CDR2: MNHEY, SMNVEV (reference sequence). The V end lost 6 bases, the J end lost 3 bases, and 11 bases lay between the germline ends. There are 13 residues in the CDR3. CDR3 loop: CASRSLGEETQYF. CDR3 DNA: TGTGCCAGCAGGTCATTGGGAGAAGAGACCCAGTACTTC.

The chain combines TRBV2 with TRBJ2-5, with 7 bases lining up with TRBD2. Germline trimming cut 8 bases from V and 0 bases from J; bases unmatched to any gene: 12. From germline, CDR1 is SNHLY and CDR2 FYNNEI. This CDR3 spans 16 amino acids. CDR3 DNA sequence: TGTGCCAGCCCACCGGGGAGCGGGGACCACCAAGAGACCCAGTACTTC. This translates into CASPPGSGDHQETQYF.